The rows below give T cell receptor beta chains drawn from one sample of a study of OX40 agonist ivuxolimab in advanced cancers. Profiling relied on immunoSEQ multiplex PCR, and the TCRdb table lists in-frame clones only, not all of them. The data contain around 100,000 clones, roughly 87% of them singletons. The specimen comprised CD4+ or CD8+ T cells sorted from blood, sampled in a trial of the OX40 agonist ivuxolimab. The source of these receptors is an adult with an advanced solid tumor such as melanoma, head and neck, liver or kidney cancer. Both conserved end residues are part of each CDR3. D genes are given only for firm matches. The listing skips clone size in some rows; elsewhere it reads once, few, many or a size class.

j_call: TRBJ1-1
v_call: TRBV6-5
d_call: NA
clone_size: NA
cdr3_aa: CASNSLKTGNTEAFF
cdr3_nt: TGTGCCAGCAACTCACTAAAAACAGGGAACACTGAAGCTTTCTTT

j_call: TRBJ1-1
v_call: TRBV14
d_call: NA
clone_size: NA
cdr3_aa: CASSPYTDLNTEAFF
cdr3_nt: TGTGCCAGCAGCCCCTACACGGATCTGAACACTGAAGCTTTCTTT

j_call: TRBJ1-5
v_call: TRBV7-7
d_call: NA
clone_size: NA
cdr3_aa: CASSLVGGSCVNQPQHF
cdr3_nt: TGTGCTAGCAGCTTAGTGGGGGGTTCTTGTGTGAATCAGCCCCAGCATTTT

j_call: TRBJ2-7
v_call: TRBV18
d_call: TRBD2
clone_size: once
cdr3_aa: CASSPGLAGREQYF
cdr3_nt: TGTGCCAGCTCACCAGGGCTAGCGGGGAGGGAGCAGTACTTC

j_call: TRBJ1-4
v_call: TRBV11-3
d_call: NA
clone_size: NA
cdr3_aa: CASSRGSVNGGEKLFF
cdr3_nt: TGTGCCAGCAGCCGCGGGAGCGTGAATGGGGGTGAAAAACTGTTTTTT

j_call: TRBJ2-3
v_call: TRBV9
d_call: TRBD1
clone_size: NA
cdr3_aa: CASSVGGGRQGAMDTQYF
cdr3_nt: TGTGCCAGCAGCGTAGGAGGAGGGCGACAGGGGGCAATGGATACGCAGTATTTT

j_call: TRBJ2-5
v_call: TRBV7-7
d_call: NA
clone_size: NA
cdr3_aa: CASSLSPQETQYF
cdr3_nt: TGTGCTAGCAGCTTATCCCCACAAGAGACCCAGTACTTC

j_call: TRBJ1-3
v_call: TRBV9
d_call: NA
clone_size: few
cdr3_aa: CASSATGLLVSGNTIYF
cdr3_nt: TGTGCCAGCAGCGCAACGGGGCTCTTGGTCTCTGGAAACACCATATATTTT

j_call: TRBJ2-7
v_call: TRBV6-5
d_call: TRBD2
clone_size: once
cdr3_aa: CASSYQAGGHYEQYF
cdr3_nt: TGTGCCAGCAGTTACCAAGCGGGAGGGCACTACGAGCAGTACTTC

j_call: TRBJ2-7
v_call: TRBV7-2
d_call: TRBD1
clone_size: NA
cdr3_aa: CASSFGTGLTYEQYF
cdr3_nt: TGTGCCAGCAGCTTCGGGACAGGGCTTACCTACGAGCAGTACTTC

j_call: TRBJ1-2
v_call: TRBV4-3
d_call: TRBD1
clone_size: NA
cdr3_aa: CASSQADRGNVGYTF
cdr3_nt: TGCGCCAGCAGCCAAGCGGACAGGGGGAACGTGGGCTACACCTTC

j_call: TRBJ2-1
v_call: TRBV28
d_call: NA
clone_size: NA
cdr3_aa: CASSLRAVLLYNEQFF
cdr3_nt: TGTGCCAGCAGCCTGCGGGCGGTCCTCCTTTACAATGAGCAGTTCTTC

j_call: TRBJ1-2
v_call: TRBV7-2
d_call: NA
clone_size: NA
cdr3_aa: CASTGGRWFYGYTF
cdr3_nt: TGTGCCAGCACCGGGGGAAGGTGGTTCTATGGCTACACCTTC

j_call: TRBJ1-5
v_call: TRBV18
d_call: TRBD1
clone_size: once
cdr3_aa: CASSSKAGGGGQPQHF
cdr3_nt: TGTGCCAGCTCATCGAAGGCAGGGGGCGGAGGTCAGCCCCAGCATTTT

j_call: TRBJ2-4
v_call: TRBV7-9
d_call: TRBD2
clone_size: NA
cdr3_aa: CASSVQTSGGNIQYF
cdr3_nt: TGTGCCAGCAGCGTCCAGACTAGCGGGGGAAACATTCAGTACTTC

j_call: TRBJ2-3
v_call: TRBV19
d_call: NA
clone_size: NA
cdr3_aa: CASSMAQTDTQYF
cdr3_nt: TGTGCCAGTAGTATGGCACAAACAGATACGCAGTATTTT

j_call: TRBJ1-2
v_call: TRBV29-1
d_call: NA
clone_size: NA
cdr3_aa: CSVEEGATNYGYTF
cdr3_nt: TGCAGCGTTGAAGAGGGGGCGACTAACTATGGCTACACCTTC

j_call: TRBJ1-2
v_call: TRBV6-5
d_call: NA
clone_size: NA
cdr3_aa: CASSSPKREAFYGYTF
cdr3_nt: TGTGCCAGCAGTTCCCCGAAGAGGGAAGCCTTCTATGGCTACACCTTC

j_call: TRBJ1-1
v_call: TRBV6-1
d_call: TRBD1
clone_size: once
cdr3_aa: CASSGYRGTEAFF
cdr3_nt: TGTGCCAGCAGTGGTTACAGGGGGACTGAAGCTTTCTTT

j_call: TRBJ2-1
v_call: TRBV7-9
d_call: TRBD2
clone_size: NA
cdr3_aa: CASSRPLGREAFHEQFF
cdr3_nt: TGTGCCAGCAGCCGACCCCTCGGGCGGGAGGCATTCCATGAGCAGTTCTTC

j_call: TRBJ1-1
v_call: TRBV28
d_call: TRBD1
clone_size: NA
cdr3_aa: CASSTGGTEAFF
cdr3_nt: TGTGCCAGCAGTACAGGGGGAACTGAAGCTTTCTTT

j_call: TRBJ2-7
v_call: TRBV14
d_call: NA
clone_size: NA
cdr3_aa: CASSQVMADEQYF
cdr3_nt: TGTGCCAGCAGCCAAGTAATGGCCGACGAGCAGTACTTC

j_call: TRBJ2-5
v_call: TRBV10-3
d_call: TRBD1
clone_size: NA
cdr3_aa: CAISDGQGETQYF
cdr3_nt: TGTGCCATCAGTGACGGACAGGGAGAGACCCAGTACTTC

j_call: TRBJ2-1
v_call: TRBV9
d_call: NA
clone_size: NA
cdr3_aa: CASSVQIRSNEQFF
cdr3_nt: TGTGCCAGCAGCGTACAGATACGTAGCAATGAGCAGTTCTTC

j_call: TRBJ2-3
v_call: TRBV5-4
d_call: TRBD2
clone_size: once
cdr3_aa: CASSLRLAGGTDTQYF
cdr3_nt: TGTGCCAGCAGCCTCCGACTAGCGGGAGGTACAGATACGCAGTATTTT

j_call: TRBJ2-1
v_call: TRBV7-3
d_call: NA
clone_size: NA
cdr3_aa: CASSLELVWNGEQFF
cdr3_nt: TGTGCCAGCAGCTTAGAACTCGTGTGGAACGGTGAGCAGTTCTTC

j_call: TRBJ1-2
v_call: TRBV7-9
d_call: NA
clone_size: few
cdr3_aa: CASSPNLWSNYGYTF
cdr3_nt: TGTGCCAGCAGCCCAAACCTGTGGAGTAACTATGGCTACACCTTC